The 14 T cell receptor beta chains below all came from one sample that was sequenced in a study of cytomegalovirus exposure and HLA in healthy donors (dated by TCRdb to 2016 to 2017). The library was prepared using the immunoSEQ multiplex PCR assay. For the multiplex PCR, a mixture combining 60 forward primers for TCR Vbeta segments and 13 reverse primers for TCR Jbeta segments was used. Drawn from immuneACCESS, this table holds only the in-frame rearrangements with V and J called that TCRdb kept. Clones are partly lost; checked studies trace under half to an unresolved V gene and leave the rest unexplained. The sample has approximately 76,000 clones on record, roughly 60% of them singletons. Jointly, the top ten make up over 5.5% of the sample. Sequencing used PBMCs. These receptors originate from a man under 40 in good health and CMV-seropositive.

V is TRBV7-9 and J is TRBJ2-7; 7 bases map to TRBD1. Germline V gives CDR1 SEHNR, CDR2 FQNEAQ (reference sequence). The CDR3 runs 15 residues. The junction had 12 bases not matched to a gene; V was cut back by 5 bases and J by 5 bases. This CDR3 is CASSTRQGRVDEQYF. DNA for the CDR3: TGTGCCAGCAGCACACGACAGGGTAGGGTAGACGAGCAGTACTTC.

A few counts support this clone. The CDR3 sequence: CATSRSVDGSSEQFF. Written as DNA, the CDR3 is TGTGCCACCAGCAGGAGTGTCGACGGGAGTAGTGAGCAGTTCTTC. This chain connects TRBV15 to TRBJ2-1; D perhaps matches TRBD2 (6 bases). The CDR3 is 15 amino acids. The germline V gene has CDR1 LNHNV and CDR2 YYDKDF (reference sequence). V was shortened by 3 bases and J by 9 bases, with 18 bases between the two germline ends.

The gene calls are TRBV21-1 and TRBJ1-5; whether TRBD1, the table's D call, matches the DNA was not checked. TRBV21-1 is a known pseudogene. The CDR3 sequence is 15 residues long. The CDR3 spells CASSKSGAEVQPQHF. CDR3 DNA: TGTGCCAGCAGCAAGTCTGGGGCCGAGGTTCAGCCCCAGCATTTT.

This rearrangement joins TRBV4-2 to TRBJ1-3, with D possibly TRBD1 on 5 matching bases. Per the germline V gene, CDR1 is LGHNA and CDR2 is YNFKEQ. The V end lost 0 bases, the J end lost 8 bases, and 11 bases lay between the germline ends. This CDR3 region has 14 residues. Here the CDR3 reads CASSQDPGVHTIYF. The CDR3 bases are TGTGCCAGCAGCCAAGATCCGGGGGTACACACCATATATTTT.

This clone has more than one count but fewer than ten. J is TRBJ2-3 and V is TRBV5-6, with 12 bases that match TRBD2. The trim removed 1 base at V and 0 bases at J, leaving 6 bases unmatched. Per germline, CDR1 SGHDT and CDR2 YYEEEE. This CDR3 contains 18 residues. Here the CDR3 reads CASSLRTSGDASTDTQYF. CDR3 DNA: TGTGCCAGCAGCTTGCGGACTAGCGGGGACGCTAGCACAGATACGCAGTATTTT.

V usage is TRBV7-6 and J usage is TRBJ2-1; 15 bases are shared with TRBD2. The CDR3 is 14 amino acids. V trimming: 6 bases; J trimming: 10 bases; junction bases outside the gene matches: 4. Germline V CDR1 and CDR2: SGHVS, FNYEAQ. The DNA of the CDR3 is TGTGCCAGCAGTTTTGGGACTAGCGGGGGGGAGCAGTTCTTC. Its protein is CASSFGTSGGEQFF.

This clone was observed a few times. This chain joins TRBV6-5 and TRBJ2-7, with a weak D call TRBD2 (7 bases). The CDR3 length is 14 residues. CDR1 is MNHEY, CDR2 SVGAGI, per germline. Trimming shortened V by 1 base and J by 7 bases, and 14 bases separated the two germline ends. This CDR3 is CASSYLGGAREQYF. The CDR3 DNA sequence: TGTGCCAGCAGTTACTTAGGGGGGGCGCGAGAGCAGTACTTC.

The chain employs TRBV11-2 and TRBJ2-2, with a weak D call TRBD1 (5 bases). This CDR3 spans 15 amino acids. Germline loops: CDR1 SGHAT, CDR2 FQNNGV. Trimming took 7 bases from V and 4 from J, leaving 16 bases between them. The CDR3 is CASTQLGEGTGELFF. In DNA, the CDR3 is TGTGCCAGCACCCAGTTAGGGGAAGGCACCGGGGAGCTGTTTTTT. Drawing the rest from reference TRBV11-2 and TRBJ2-2, the complete variable domain is EAGVAQSPRYKIIEKRQSVAFWCNPISGHATLYWYQQILGQGPKLLIQFQNNGVVDDSQLPKDRFSAERLKGVDSTLKIQPAKLEDSAVYLCASTQLGEGTGELFFGEGSRLTVL.

This chain links TRBV5-1 with TRBJ1-1, with D unclear. Trimming removed 2 bases from V and 10 bases from J, with 24 bases in between. CDR1 SGHRS and CDR2 YFSETQ come from the germline V gene. The CDR3 extends over 16 amino acids. The CDR3 loop is CASSFRLGGEGERAFF. In DNA form, the CDR3 reads TGCGCCAGCAGCTTCCGGCTAGGCGGGGAGGGAGAACGAGCTTTCTTT.

The chain couples TRBV11-2 to TRBJ1-6, with D unresolved. Trimming removed 0 bases at V and 0 bases at J, with 9 bases between. CDR3 length: 17 amino acids. Germline lookup yields CDR1 SGHAT and CDR2 FQNNGV. CDR3 loop: CASSLDGLSSYNSPLHF. In DNA, the CDR3 is TGTGCCAGCAGCTTAGACGGACTGAGCTCCTATAATTCACCCCTCCACTTT.

V is TRBV7-9 and J is TRBJ1-4; no clear D gene. V gave up 4 bases and J gave up 4 bases, with 13 bases separating them. The CDR3 runs to 15 residues. CDR1 and CDR2 (germline): SEHNR, FQNEAQ (reference sequence). Here the CDR3 reads CASSSSLGGNEKLFF. The CDR3 DNA sequence: TGTGCCAGCAGCTCGTCCTTGGGAGGTAATGAAAAACTGTTTTTT.

This clone was observed a single time. The genes are TRBV7-2 and TRBJ1-1; D is ambiguous. Per germline, CDR1 SGHTA and CDR2 FQGNSA. The germline V and J ends were trimmed by 2 bases and 3 bases, with 10 bases remaining between them. The CDR3 spans 14 residues. CDR3 protein: CASSLSVTDTEAFF. The CDR3 region has the DNA TGTGCCAGCAGCTTATCGGTTACTGACACTGAAGCTTTCTTT.

This clone was seen a few times. This chain uses TRBV11-3 with TRBJ1-4; 7 bases line up with TRBD1. Germline values: CDR1 SGHNT, CDR2 YENEEA. V trimming: 5 bases; J trimming: 4 bases; junction bases outside the gene matches: 7. This CDR3 comprises 15 residues. CDR3 in amino acids: CASSRQGRGNEKLFF. The DNA of the CDR3 is TGTGCCAGCAGCCGACAGGGACGGGGTAATGAAAAACTGTTTTTT.

Details on this clone: A junction boundary mismatches the germline segment, possibly from a read error. V usage is TRBV5-1 and J usage is TRBJ2-7, with TRBD2 matching over 11 bases. This CDR3 is 14 amino acids long. Germline loops: CDR1 SGHRS, CDR2 YFSETQ. Written as DNA, the CDR3 is TGCGCCAGCAGCCCGGAAGGGCTAGCGGGAGGCTCTTCGTTC. It specifies CASSPEGLAGGSSF.